These 24 T cell receptor beta chains were all obtained from the same sample, sequenced in a study of T cell repertoires in cytomegalovirus infection. TCRdb used MiXCR to reprocess the reads, holding one entry per CDR3 protein. This sample has about 530,000 distinct CDR3 sequences, with around a quarter found just once. The sequencing input was PBMCs. The receptors here all came from a human donor in good health (CMV status not recorded). Some clones in this sample may be carry-over from other donors' samples.

This clonotype came up many times. The rearrangement joins TRBV7-6 to TRBJ2-7; no clear D gene. Trimming removed 2 bases at V and 0 bases at J, with 11 bases between. The CDR3 consists of 15 residues. Germline assignment: CDR1 SGHVS and CDR2 FNYEAQ. This CDR3 is CASSLSEISSYEQYF. The CDR3 DNA is TGTGCCAGCAGCTTATCCGAGATAAGCTCCTACGAGCAGTACTTC.

The chain recombines TRBV19 with TRBJ1-6; 8 nucleotides match TRBD1. With 3 bases clipped from V and 7 bases from J, the junction kept 5 bases outside the gene matches. The CDR3 extends over 15 amino acids. From germline, CDR1 is LNHDA and CDR2 SQIVND (reference sequence). The DNA for the CDR3 is TGTGCCAGTAGTATGGGCCAGGGGGCCAATTCACCCCTCCACTTT. It yields the protein CASSMGQGANSPLHF.

This clonotype was counted many times. The chain has TRBV7-2 and TRBJ2-3, with 8 positions matching TRBD2. V dropped 4 bases and J dropped 5; count of bases not matched to a gene: 11. Germline V gene lookup returns CDR1 SGHTA and CDR2 FQGNSA. The CDR3 has 16 amino acids. This chain's CDR3 is CASSSQISGVVDTQYF. The CDR3 nucleotides are TGTGCCAGCAGCTCACAAATTAGCGGGGTGGTAGATACGCAGTATTTT.

This chain joins TRBV3-1 and TRBJ2-1; TRBD2 matches at 8 bases. The CDR3 is 13 residues long. CDR1 and CDR2 from the germline V gene are LGHDT and YNNKEL (reference sequence). V was clipped by 5 bases and J by 9 bases; unmatched bases: 6. The CDR3 reads CASSKGLGGEQFF. The CDR3 nucleotides are TGTGCCAGCAGCAAGGGACTAGGCGGTGAGCAGTTCTTC.

The chain recombines TRBV20-1 with TRBJ1-3, with 7 bases identical to TRBD1. The CDR3 sequence is 15 residues long. Germline V gene sequence: CDR1 DFQATT, CDR2 SNEGSKA (reference sequence). The junction had 4 bases not matched to a gene; V was cut back by 0 bases and J by 2 bases. In DNA form, the CDR3 reads TGCAGTGCTAGAGACAGGGGGAGACCTGGAAACACCATATATTTT. Translation gives CSARDRGRPGNTIYF.

The genes are TRBV2 and TRBJ1-6; 7 nucleotides line up with TRBD1. The CDR3 is 16 residues long. V trimming: 5 bases; J trimming: 5 bases; junction bases outside the gene matches: 9. Looked up from germline, CDR1 is SNHLY and CDR2 is FYNNEI. The CDR3 bases are TGTGCCAGCAGTTCACAAACGGGACAGAATAATTCACCCCTCCACTTT. Protein product: CASSSQTGQNNSPLHF.

V is TRBV11-3 and J is TRBJ1-1; TRBD1 matches 8 bases. CDR1 is SGHNT, CDR2 YENEEA, per germline. The CDR3 is made up of 15 amino acids. V shed 2 bases, J shed 1 base, and the junction held 3 bases outside the gene matches. CDR3 loop: CASSLRQGPNTEAFF. CDR3 nucleotide sequence: TGTGCCAGCAGCTTAAGACAGGGGCCGAACACTGAAGCTTTCTTT. Based on the CDR3 plus reference TRBV11-3 and TRBJ1-1, the full variable domain is EAGVVQSPRYKIIEKKQPVAFWCNPISGHNTLYWYLQNLGQGPELLIRYENEEAVDDSQLPKDRFSAERLKGVDSTLKIQPAELGDSAVYLCASSLRQGPNTEAFFGQGTRLTVV.

V gene TRBV28 combines with J gene TRBJ1-4, with TRBD1 matching over 7 bases. With 6 bases clipped from V and 0 bases from J, the junction kept 10 bases outside the gene matches. CDR1 MDHEN and CDR2 SYDVKM come from the germline V gene. The CDR3 loop spans 17 amino acids. The CDR3 sequence is CASRAWDRLTTNEKLFF. The CDR3 DNA sequence: TGTGCCAGCAGAGCCTGGGACAGATTGACAACTAATGAAAAACTGTTTTTT.

This clonotype was counted many times. The chain employs TRBV11-2 and TRBJ2-1; no firm D call. Trimming took 5 bases from V and 4 from J, leaving 9 bases between them. Germline CDR1 is SGHAT and CDR2 is FQNNGV. This CDR3 region has 13 residues. The CDR3 is CASSGEVYNEQFF. CDR3 in DNA: TGTGCCAGCAGCGGAGAAGTGTACAATGAGCAGTTCTTC.

The chain couples TRBV3-1 to TRBJ1-5; D call uncertain. Trimming removed 0 bases at V and 6 bases at J, with 9 bases between. The CDR3 spans 14 residues. In germline, CDR1 is LGHDT, CDR2 YNNKEL (reference sequence). CDR3 amino acids: CASSQDFAGQPQHF. The DNA of the CDR3 is TGTGCCAGCAGCCAAGATTTTGCGGGTCAGCCCCAGCATTTT.

In this sample, this clonotype turned up a few times. The gene calls are TRBV12-3 or TRBV12-4 and TRBJ2-2; D remains ambiguous. The CDR3 covers 12 residues. V was pared by 2 bases and J by 10 bases, with 8 bases between. The CDR3 loop is CASSLILVELFF. CDR3 in DNA: TGTGCCAGCAGTTTAATCCTAGTGGAGCTGTTTTTT.

The chain recombines TRBV27 with TRBJ2-1; D unresolved. V was trimmed by 2 bases and J by 5 bases, leaving 19 bases between them. This CDR3 contains 17 residues. Germline V gene sequence: CDR1 MNHEY, CDR2 SMNVEV (reference sequence). The CDR3 sequence is CASSLPPYQHQNNEQFF. Written as DNA, the CDR3 is TGTGCCAGCAGTTTACCACCATATCAACACCAAAACAATGAGCAGTTCTTC.

This clonotype was detected a few times. V is TRBV12-3 or TRBV12-4 and J is TRBJ1-5, with 7 bases identical to TRBD1. V shed 8 bases, J shed 11 bases, and the junction held 12 bases outside the gene matches. The CDR3 covers 13 residues. Written as DNA, the CDR3 is TGTGCCAGCTCCCAGGGGGTCCTGCCGGCCCAGCATTTT. Its protein is CASSQGVLPAQHF.

The chain combines TRBV20-1 with TRBJ1-2; D is unresolved. Between the trimmed V and J ends, which lost 4 bases and 4 bases, there was a span of 10 bases. Germline CDR1 is DFQATT and CDR2 is SNEGSKA (reference sequence). The CDR3 has 12 residues. As DNA, the CDR3 is TGCAGTGCTAACGACGTCTCCTATGGCTACACCTTC. It translates to CSANDVSYGYTF.

This clonotype was detected many times. Germline and junction disagree at one end, which may indicate a read error. The chain carries TRBV4-1 and TRBJ1-1; D may be TRBD1 (6 bases). This CDR3 has 13 amino acids. Germline lookup yields CDR1 MGHRA and CDR2 YSYEKL. CDR3 protein: CASSQGQNTEAFF. The CDR3 nucleotides read TGTGCCAGCAGCCAGGGACAGAACACTGAAGCTTTCTTT.

This rearrangement joins TRBV6-2 or TRBV6-3 to TRBJ2-3, with TRBD2 matching over 11 bases. The CDR3 spans 16 residues. J lost 3 bases, V lost 2 bases, and 4 bases had no gene match. Looked up from germline, CDR1 is MNHEY and CDR2 is SVGEGT. The CDR3 is CASSYLLAGVTDTQYF. The CDR3, as DNA: TGTGCCAGCAGTTACCTACTAGCGGGAGTTACAGATACGCAGTATTTT.

This clonotype was seen more than once but under ten times. The chain is built from TRBV6-9 and TRBJ2-2; TRBD2 is a possible D gene (5 bases). Germline V lookup: CDR1 MNHGY, CDR2 SVAAGI. V lost 7 bases, J lost 0 bases, and 12 bases lay in between. The CDR3 extends over 15 amino acids. In DNA form, the CDR3 reads TGTGCCAGCAAAGACGGAGGCCCGAACACCGGGGAGCTGTTTTTT. Translation gives CASKDGGPNTGELFF.

V gene TRBV2 combines with J gene TRBJ1-1; TRBD1 aligns across 9 bases. The CDR3 totals 15 residues. With V trimmed by 1 base and J by 6 bases, 6 bases remained unmatched. Germline V CDR1 and CDR2: SNHLY, FYNNEI. CDR3 bases: TGTGCCAGCAGTGAAGGGACAGGGGATAGGGCTGAAGCTTTCTTT. It yields the protein CASSEGTGDRAEAFF.

Details on this clonotype: A much larger clone lies a single base off, so this may be a read error. The gene calls are TRBV2 and TRBJ1-1; 8 nucleotides agree with TRBD1. The CDR3 totals 13 residues. Germline CDR1 and CDR2: SNHLY and FYNNEI. Unmatched junction bases numbered 3, after V lost 6 bases and J lost 3 bases. The DNA of the CDR3 is TGTGCCAGCAGGTTACAGGGGGACACTGAAGCTTTCTTT. This codes for CASRLQGDTEAFF.

The chain uses TRBV20-1 and TRBJ1-1; the D is unclear. The V end lost 3 bases, the J end lost 4 bases, and 12 bases lay between the germline ends. There are 13 residues in the CDR3. Germline CDR1 reads DFQATT; CDR2 reads SNEGSKA (reference sequence). The CDR3 DNA reads as TGCAGTGCTAGGTCGGGTCTCGGCACTGAAGCTTTCTTT. Residues: CSARSGLGTEAFF.

The CDR3 here is CASSTGQGGTGGGEQFF. The CDR3 DNA follows: TGCGCCAGCAGCACCGGTCAAGGAGGGACAGGGGGAGGTGAGCAGTTCTTC. The rearrangement joins TRBV5-1 to TRBJ2-1; 11 bases map to TRBD1. Germline CDR1 reads SGHRS; CDR2 reads YFSETQ. The CDR3 consists of 17 residues. J was trimmed by 9 bases and V by 4 bases; bases with no gene match: 15.

This clonotype was counted between two and nine times. This sequence joins TRBV7-9 and TRBJ1-5; possible D gene TRBD1, 5 bases. Per the germline V gene, CDR1 is SEHNR and CDR2 is FQNEAQ (reference sequence). CDR3 length: 16 amino acids. V lost 4 bases, J lost 0 bases, and 13 bases lay in between. CDR3 DNA sequence: TGTGCCAGCAGCTACTATCAGGGACTTAGCAATCAGCCCCAGCATTTT. Translating gives CASSYYQGLSNQPQHF. The variable domain in full, with the rest retrieved from reference TRBV7-9 and TRBJ1-5, is DTGVSQNPRHKITKRGQNVTFRCDPISEHNRLYWYRQTLGQGPEFLTYFQNEAQLEKSRLLSDRFSAERPKGSFSTLEIQRTEQGDSAMYLCASSYYQGLSNQPQHFGDGTRLSIL.

This chain joins TRBV6-5 and TRBJ2-7; 7 nucleotides agree with TRBD2. The CDR3 length is 15 residues. Germline assignment: CDR1 MNHEY and CDR2 SVGAGI. V shed 6 bases, J shed 2 bases, and the junction held 10 bases outside the gene matches. CDR3 protein: CASSPPGGRTYEQYF. In DNA form, the CDR3 reads TGTGCCAGCAGCCCCCCGGGGGGTCGAACCTACGAGCAGTACTTC.

This clonotype has just a few counts. V usage is TRBV6-1 and J usage is TRBJ2-4, with D possibly TRBD1 on 6 matching bases. V lost 6 bases and J 0 bases, leaving 15 bases between the germline ends. CDR1 is MNHNS, CDR2 SASEGT, per germline. The CDR3 is made up of 16 amino acids. The DNA for the CDR3 is TGTGCCAGCAGCAGGGGCAGCGGATTAGCCAAAAACATTCAGTACTTC. This translates into CASSRGSGLAKNIQYF.